This record looks at one TCR beta chain sequence and its context. Per the original data handling: Amplification from reference gene primers served as the basis for estimated nucleated cell counts. Here immunoSEQ multiplex PCR was the method, and the copy in TCRdb shows in-frame clones only, minus some. D and trimming were read from the DNA, whereas the V and J calls and clone size are those reported in that table. This table holds about 94,000 clones, more than 75% found once. These data belong to a study of blood T cell repertoires in COVID-19. At the level of the study: Italy, Spain and the United States were the sources of the convalescent and acute COVID-19 samples. PBMCs, B-cell-depleted T cells, or T cells were the source of the cDNA or gDNA that made up the material.

Trimming pared 1 base from V and 1 base from J, leaving 24 bases between. CDR3 length equals 20 residues. Germline CDR1 and CDR2: LNHNV and YYDKDF (reference sequence). The sequencing sample was made of peripheral blood. This receptor was obtained from a woman older than 75 with acute or convalescent COVID-19. The chain couples TRBV15 to TRBJ2-3, with D maybe TRBD2 (6 bases). The CDR3 nucleotides are TGTGCCACCAGCAGAGCCCTCGAAAGTTGGGGCAGGGAGGGCACAGATACGCAGTATTTT. It encodes CATSRALESWGREGTDTQYF.